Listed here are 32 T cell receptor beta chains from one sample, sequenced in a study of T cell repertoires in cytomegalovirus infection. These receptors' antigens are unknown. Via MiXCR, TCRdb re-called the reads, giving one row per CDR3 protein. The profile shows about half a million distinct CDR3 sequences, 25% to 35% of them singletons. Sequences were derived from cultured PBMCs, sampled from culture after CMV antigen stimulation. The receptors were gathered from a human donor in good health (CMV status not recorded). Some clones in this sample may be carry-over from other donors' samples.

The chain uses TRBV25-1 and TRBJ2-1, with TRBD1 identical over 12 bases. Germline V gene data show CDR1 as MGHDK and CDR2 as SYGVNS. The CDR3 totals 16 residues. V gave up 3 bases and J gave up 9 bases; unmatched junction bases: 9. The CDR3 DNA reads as TGTGCCAGCAGTGACTCCGGGACAGGGGGCTGGGGTGAGCAGTTCTTC. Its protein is CASSDSGTGGWGEQFF.

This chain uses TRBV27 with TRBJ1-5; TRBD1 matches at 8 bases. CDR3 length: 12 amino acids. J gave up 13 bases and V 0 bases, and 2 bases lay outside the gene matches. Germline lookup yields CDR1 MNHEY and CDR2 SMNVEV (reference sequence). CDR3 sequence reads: CASSLSTGEQHF. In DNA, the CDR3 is TGTGCCAGCAGTTTATCGACAGGGGAGCAGCATTTT.

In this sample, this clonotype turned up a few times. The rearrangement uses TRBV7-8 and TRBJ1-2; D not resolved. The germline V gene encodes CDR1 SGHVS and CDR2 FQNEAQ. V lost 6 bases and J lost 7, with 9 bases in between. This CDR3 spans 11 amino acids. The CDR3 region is CASRSRFGYTF. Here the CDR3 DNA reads TGTGCCAGCAGAAGCCGGTTTGGCTACACCTTC.

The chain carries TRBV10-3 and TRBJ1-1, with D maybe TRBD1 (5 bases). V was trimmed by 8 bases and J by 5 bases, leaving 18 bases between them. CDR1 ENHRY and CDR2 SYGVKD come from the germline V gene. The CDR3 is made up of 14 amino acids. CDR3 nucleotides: TGTGCCATCGGGGCCACAGCTGATTGGACTGAAGCTTTCTTT. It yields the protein CAIGATADWTEAFF.

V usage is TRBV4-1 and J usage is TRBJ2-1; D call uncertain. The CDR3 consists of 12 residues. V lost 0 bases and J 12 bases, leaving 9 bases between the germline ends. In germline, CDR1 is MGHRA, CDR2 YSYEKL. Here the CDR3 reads CASSQDRDPQFF. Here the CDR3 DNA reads TGCGCCAGCAGCCAAGATAGGGATCCGCAGTTCTTC.

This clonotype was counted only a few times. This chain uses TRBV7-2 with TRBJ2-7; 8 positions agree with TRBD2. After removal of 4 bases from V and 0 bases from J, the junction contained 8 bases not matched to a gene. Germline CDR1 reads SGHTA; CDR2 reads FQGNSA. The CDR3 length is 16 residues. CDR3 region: CASSSLAGPTSYEQYV. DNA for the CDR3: TGTGCCAGCAGCTCCCTAGCGGGCCCGACCTCCTACGAGCAGTACGTC.

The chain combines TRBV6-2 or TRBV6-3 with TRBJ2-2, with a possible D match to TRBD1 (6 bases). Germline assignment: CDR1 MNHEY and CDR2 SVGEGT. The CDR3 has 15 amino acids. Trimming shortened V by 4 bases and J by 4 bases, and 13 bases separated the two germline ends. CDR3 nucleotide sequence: TGTGCCAGCAGTTTCCCAGGGGCGCGCACCGGGGAGCTGTTTTTT. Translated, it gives CASSFPGARTGELFF.

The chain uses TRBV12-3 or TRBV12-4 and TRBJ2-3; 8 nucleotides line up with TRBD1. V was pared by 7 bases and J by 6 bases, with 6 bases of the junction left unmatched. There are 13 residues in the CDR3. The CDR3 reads CASTVTGVDTQYF. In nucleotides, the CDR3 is TGTGCCAGCACGGTGACAGGGGTCGATACGCAGTATTTT.

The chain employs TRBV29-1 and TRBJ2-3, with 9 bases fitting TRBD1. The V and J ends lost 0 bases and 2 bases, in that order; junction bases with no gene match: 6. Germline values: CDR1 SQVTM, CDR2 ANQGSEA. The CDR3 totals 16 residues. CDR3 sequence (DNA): TGCAGCGTTGAAGACCCGGGACAGGGCTACACAGATACGCAGTATTTT. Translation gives CSVEDPGQGYTDTQYF.

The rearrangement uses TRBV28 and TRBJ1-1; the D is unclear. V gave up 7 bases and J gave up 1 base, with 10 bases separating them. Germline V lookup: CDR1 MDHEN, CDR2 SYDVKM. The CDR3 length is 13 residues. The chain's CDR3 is CASNLETNTEAFF. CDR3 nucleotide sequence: TGTGCCAGCAACTTAGAGACGAACACTGAAGCTTTCTTT. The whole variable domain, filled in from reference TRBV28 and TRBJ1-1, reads DVKVTQSSRYLVKRTGEKVFLECVQDMDHENMFWYRQDPGLGLRLIYFSYDVKMKEKGDIPEGYSVSREKKERFSLILESASTNQTSMYLCASNLETNTEAFFGQGTRLTVV.

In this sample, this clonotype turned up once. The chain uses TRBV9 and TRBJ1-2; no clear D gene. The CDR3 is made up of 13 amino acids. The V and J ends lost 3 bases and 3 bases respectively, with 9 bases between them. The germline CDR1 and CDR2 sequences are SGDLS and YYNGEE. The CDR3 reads CASSARTDYGYTF. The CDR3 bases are TGTGCCAGCAGCGCAAGGACGGACTATGGCTACACCTTC.

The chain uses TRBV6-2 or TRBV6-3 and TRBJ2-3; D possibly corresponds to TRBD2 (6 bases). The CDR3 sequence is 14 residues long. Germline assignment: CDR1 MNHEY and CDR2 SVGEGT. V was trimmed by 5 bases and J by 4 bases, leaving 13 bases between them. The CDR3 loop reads CASSTTRQPDTQYF. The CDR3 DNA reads TGTGCCAGCAGTACGACTAGGCAACCAGATACGCAGTATTTT.

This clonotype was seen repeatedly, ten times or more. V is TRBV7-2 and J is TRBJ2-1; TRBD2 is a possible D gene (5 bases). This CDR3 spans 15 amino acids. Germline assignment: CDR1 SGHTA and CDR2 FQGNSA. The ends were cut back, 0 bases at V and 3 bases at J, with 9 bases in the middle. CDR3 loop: CASSLARAFYNEQFF. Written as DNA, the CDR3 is TGTGCCAGCAGCTTAGCGAGGGCCTTCTACAATGAGCAGTTCTTC.

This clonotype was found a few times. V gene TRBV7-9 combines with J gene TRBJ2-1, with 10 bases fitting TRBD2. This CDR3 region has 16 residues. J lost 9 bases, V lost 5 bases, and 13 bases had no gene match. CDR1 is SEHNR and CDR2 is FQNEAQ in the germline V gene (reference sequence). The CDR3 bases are TGTGCCAGCAGCCCACCAAGCGGGAGGGCCAGGAGTGAGCAGTTCTTC. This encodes CASSPPSGRARSEQFF. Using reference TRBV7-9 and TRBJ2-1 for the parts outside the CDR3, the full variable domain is DTGVSQNPRHKITKRGQNVTFRCDPISEHNRLYWYRQTLGQGPEFLTYFQNEAQLEKSRLLSDRFSAERPKGSFSTLEIQRTEQGDSAMYLCASSPPSGRARSEQFFGPGTRLTVL.

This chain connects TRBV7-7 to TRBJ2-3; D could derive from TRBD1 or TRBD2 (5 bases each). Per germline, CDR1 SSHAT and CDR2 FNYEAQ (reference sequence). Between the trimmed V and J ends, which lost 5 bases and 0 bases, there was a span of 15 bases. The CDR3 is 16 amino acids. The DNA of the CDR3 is TGTGCCAGCAGCCCCGGGGCCCCGCTTAGCACAGATACGCAGTATTTT. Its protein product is CASSPGAPLSTDTQYF.

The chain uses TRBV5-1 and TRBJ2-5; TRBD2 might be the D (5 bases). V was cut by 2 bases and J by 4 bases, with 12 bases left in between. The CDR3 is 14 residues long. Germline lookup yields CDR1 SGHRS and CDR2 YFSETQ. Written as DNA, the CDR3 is TGCGCCAGCAGCTTTCTACGGGCGGGAGAGACCCAGTACTTC. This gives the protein CASSFLRAGETQYF. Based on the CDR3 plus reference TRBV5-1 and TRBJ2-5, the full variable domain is KAGVTQTPRYLIKTRGQQVTLSCSPISGHRSVSWYQQTPGQGLQFLFEYFSETQRNKGNFPGRFSGRQFSNSRSEMNVSTLELGDSALYLCASSFLRAGETQYFGPGTRLLVL.

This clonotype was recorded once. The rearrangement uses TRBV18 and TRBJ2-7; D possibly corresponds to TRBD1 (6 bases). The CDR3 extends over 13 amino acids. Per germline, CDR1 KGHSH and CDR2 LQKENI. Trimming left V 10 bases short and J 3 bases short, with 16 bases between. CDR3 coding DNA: TGTGCCACCTCCTCAGGGGTGGTCTACGAGCAGTACTTC. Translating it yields CATSSGVVYEQYF. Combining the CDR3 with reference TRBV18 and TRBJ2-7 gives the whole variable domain NAGVMQNPRHLVRRRGQEARLRCSPMKGHSHVYWYRQLPEEGLKFMVYLQKENIIDESGMPKERFSAEFPKEGPSILRIQQVVRGDSAAYFCATSSGVVYEQYFGPGTRLTVT.

The DNA for the CDR3 is TGTGCCAGCAGTTATTGGGAGGGCTCTGGGGCCAACGTCCTGACTTTC. Translated, it gives CASSYWEGSGANVLTF. V gene TRBV6-5 combines with J gene TRBJ2-6; 7 bases agree with TRBD2. This CDR3 has 16 residues. Germline-derived CDR1 and CDR2 are MNHEY and SVGAGI. J lost 0 bases, V lost 3 bases, and 2 bases had no gene match.

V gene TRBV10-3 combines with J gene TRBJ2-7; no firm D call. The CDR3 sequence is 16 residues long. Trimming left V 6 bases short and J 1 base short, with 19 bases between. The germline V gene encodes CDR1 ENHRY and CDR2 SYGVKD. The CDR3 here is CAISTAFLGSSYEQYV. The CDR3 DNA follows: TGTGCCATCAGCACCGCGTTTCTCGGTTCGTCCTACGAGCAGTACGTC.

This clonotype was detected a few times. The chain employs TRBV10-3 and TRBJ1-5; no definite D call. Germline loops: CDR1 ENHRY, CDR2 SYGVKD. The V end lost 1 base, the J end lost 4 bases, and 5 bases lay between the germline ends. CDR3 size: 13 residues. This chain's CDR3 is CAISEYVNQPQHF. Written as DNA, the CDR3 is TGTGCCATCAGTGAGTATGTAAATCAGCCCCAGCATTTT.

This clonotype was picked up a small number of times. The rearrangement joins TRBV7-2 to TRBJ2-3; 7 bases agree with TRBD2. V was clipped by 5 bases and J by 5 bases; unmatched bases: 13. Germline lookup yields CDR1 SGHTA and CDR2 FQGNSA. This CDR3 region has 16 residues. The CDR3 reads CASSPDPGGSIDTQYF. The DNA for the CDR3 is TGTGCCAGCAGCCCGGACCCGGGAGGTTCAATAGATACGCAGTATTTT.

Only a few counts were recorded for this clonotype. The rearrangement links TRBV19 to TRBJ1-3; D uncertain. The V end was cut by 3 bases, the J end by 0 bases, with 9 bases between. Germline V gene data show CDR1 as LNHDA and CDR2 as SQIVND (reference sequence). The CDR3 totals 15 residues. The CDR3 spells CASSMKPDSGNTIYF. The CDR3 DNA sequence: TGTGCCAGTAGTATGAAGCCCGACTCTGGAAACACCATATATTTT.

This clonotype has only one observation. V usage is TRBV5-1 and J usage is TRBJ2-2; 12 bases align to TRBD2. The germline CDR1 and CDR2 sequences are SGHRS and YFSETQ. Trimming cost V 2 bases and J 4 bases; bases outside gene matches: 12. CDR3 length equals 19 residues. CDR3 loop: CASSLVTPTSGSFTGELFF. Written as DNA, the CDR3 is TGCGCCAGCAGCTTAGTCACCCCGACTAGCGGGAGTTTCACCGGGGAGCTGTTTTTT. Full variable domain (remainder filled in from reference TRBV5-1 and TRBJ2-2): KAGVTQTPRYLIKTRGQQVTLSCSPISGHRSVSWYQQTPGQGLQFLFEYFSETQRNKGNFPGRFSGRQFSNSRSEMNVSTLELGDSALYLCASSLVTPTSGSFTGELFFGEGSRLTVL.

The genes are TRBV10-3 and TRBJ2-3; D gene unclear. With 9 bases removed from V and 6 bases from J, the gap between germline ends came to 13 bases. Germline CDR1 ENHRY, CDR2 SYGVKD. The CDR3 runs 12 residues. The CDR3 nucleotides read TGTGCCATGGCCGGTGTTTCGGATACGCAGTATTTT. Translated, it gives CAMAGVSDTQYF.

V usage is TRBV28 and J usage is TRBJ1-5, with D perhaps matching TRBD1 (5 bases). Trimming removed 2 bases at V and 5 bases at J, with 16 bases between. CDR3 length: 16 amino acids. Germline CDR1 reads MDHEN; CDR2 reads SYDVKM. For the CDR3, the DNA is TGTGCCAGCAGTTTAATCTGGCAGGGAGTCGATCAGCCCCAGCATTTT. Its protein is CASSLIWQGVDQPQHF.

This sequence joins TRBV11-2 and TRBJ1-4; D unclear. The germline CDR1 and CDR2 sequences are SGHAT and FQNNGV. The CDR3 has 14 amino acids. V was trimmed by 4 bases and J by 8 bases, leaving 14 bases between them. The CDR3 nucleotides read TGTGCCAGCAGCTCCCCCGGACGGTGGGAAAAACTGTTTTTT. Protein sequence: CASSSPGRWEKLFF.

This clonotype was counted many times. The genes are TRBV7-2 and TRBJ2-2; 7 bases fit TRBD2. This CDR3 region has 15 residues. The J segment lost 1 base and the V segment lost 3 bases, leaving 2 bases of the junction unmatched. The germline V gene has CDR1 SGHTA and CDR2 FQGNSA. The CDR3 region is CASSFGLGNTGELFF. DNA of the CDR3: TGTGCCAGCAGCTTTGGACTAGGGAACACCGGGGAGCTGTTTTTT.

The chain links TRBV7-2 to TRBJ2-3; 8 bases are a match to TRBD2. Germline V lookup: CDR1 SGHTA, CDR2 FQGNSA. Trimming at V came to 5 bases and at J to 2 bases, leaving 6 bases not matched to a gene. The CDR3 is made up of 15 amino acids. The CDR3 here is CASSTYSGITDTQYF. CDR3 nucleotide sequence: TGTGCCAGCAGCACCTATAGCGGGATCACAGATACGCAGTATTTT.

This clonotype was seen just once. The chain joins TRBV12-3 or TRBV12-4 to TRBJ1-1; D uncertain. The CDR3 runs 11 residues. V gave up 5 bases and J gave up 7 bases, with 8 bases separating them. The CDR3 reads CASSTPFEAFF. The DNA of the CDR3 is TGTGCCAGCAGTACCCCCTTTGAAGCTTTCTTT.

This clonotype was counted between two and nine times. The CDR3 region has the DNA TGTGCCAGCTCACCACAGCGGGAGATGACAGATACGCAGTATTTT. Translated, it gives CASSPQREMTDTQYF. J is TRBJ2-3 and V is TRBV18; TRBD2 agrees at 8 bases. CDR1 and CDR2 (germline): KGHSH, LQKENI. The V segment lost 1 base and the J segment 3 bases; nucleotides outside the gene matches: 3. This CDR3 region has 15 residues.

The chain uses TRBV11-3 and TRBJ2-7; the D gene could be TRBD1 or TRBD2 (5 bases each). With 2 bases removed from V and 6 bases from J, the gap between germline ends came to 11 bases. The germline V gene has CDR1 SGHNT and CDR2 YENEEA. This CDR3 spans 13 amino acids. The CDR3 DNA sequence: TGTGCCAGCAGCTTATGGGGGTGGGCCGAGCAGTACGTC. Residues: CASSLWGWAEQYV.

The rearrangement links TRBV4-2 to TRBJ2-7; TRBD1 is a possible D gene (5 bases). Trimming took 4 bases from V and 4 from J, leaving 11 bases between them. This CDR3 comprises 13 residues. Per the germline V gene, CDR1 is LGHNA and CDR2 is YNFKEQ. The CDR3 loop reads CASSPSQGYEQYF. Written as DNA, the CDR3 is TGTGCCAGCAGCCCCTCCCAGGGTTACGAGCAGTACTTC.